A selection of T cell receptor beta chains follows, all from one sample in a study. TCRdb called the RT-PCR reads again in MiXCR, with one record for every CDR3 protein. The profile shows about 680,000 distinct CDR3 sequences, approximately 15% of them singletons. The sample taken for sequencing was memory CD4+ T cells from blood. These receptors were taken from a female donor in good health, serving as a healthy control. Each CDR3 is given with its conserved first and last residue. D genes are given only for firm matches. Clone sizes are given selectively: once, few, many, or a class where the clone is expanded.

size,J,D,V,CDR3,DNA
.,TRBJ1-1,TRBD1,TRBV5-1,CASSPTRQGAEGAFF,TGCGCCAGCAGCCCGACTCGACAGGGGGCTGAGGGAGCTTTCTTT
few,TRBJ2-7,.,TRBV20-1,CSARRLGILVDEQYF,TGCAGTGCTAGAAGATTAGGGATCTTAGTCGACGAGCAGTACTTC
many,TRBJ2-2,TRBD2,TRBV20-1,CSARKGLSYTGELFF,TGCAGTGCTAGAAAGGGACTATCATACACCGGGGAGCTGTTTTTT
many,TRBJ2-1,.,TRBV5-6,CASSLGTGVYNEQFF,TGTGCCAGCAGCTTGGGAACGGGAGTCTACAATGAGCAGTTCTTC
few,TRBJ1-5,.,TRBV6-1,CASSAGAGYYSNQPQHF,TGTGCCAGCAGTGCGGGGGCTGGATACTATAGCAATCAGCCCCAGCATTTT
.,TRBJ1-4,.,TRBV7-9,CASSWGQEKLFF,TGTGCCAGCAGCTGGGGACAAGAAAAACTGTTTTTT
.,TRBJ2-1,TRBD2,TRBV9,CASSPLGTSGRSNEQFF,TGTGCCAGCTCACCTCTAGGGACTAGCGGGAGGAGCAATGAGCAGTTCTTC
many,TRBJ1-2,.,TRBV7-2,CASSSGAGNGYTF,TGTGCCAGCAGCTCTGGGGCCGGGAATGGCTACACCTTC
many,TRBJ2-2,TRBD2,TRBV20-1,CSAGRTRSGELFF,TGCAGTGCTGGCCGGACTAGGTCCGGGGAGCTGTTTTTT
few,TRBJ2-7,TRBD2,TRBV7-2,CASSWGGSSYEQYF,TGTGCCAGCAGCTGGGGCGGGAGCTCCTACGAGCAGTACTTC
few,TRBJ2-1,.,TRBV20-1,CSVRTLAGNNEQFF,TGCAGTGTCAGAACCCTGGCGGGAAACAATGAGCAGTTCTTC
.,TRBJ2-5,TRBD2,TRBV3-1,CASSSASGRTETQYF,TGTGCCAGCAGCTCAGCGAGCGGGAGAACAGAGACCCAGTACTTC
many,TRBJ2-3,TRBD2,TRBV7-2,CASSLNPGGRVTDTQYF,TGTGCCAGCAGCTTAAATCCGGGAGGGCGGGTCACAGATACGCAGTATTTT
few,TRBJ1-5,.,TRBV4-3,CASSQGVDQPQHF,TGCGCCAGCAGCCAGGGGGTCGATCAGCCCCAGCATTTT
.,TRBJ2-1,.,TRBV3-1,CASSQDTGAYNEQFF,TGTGCCAGCAGCCAAGATACGGGAGCCTACAATGAGCAGTTCTTC
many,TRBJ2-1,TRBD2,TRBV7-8,CASKGGGSVDEQFF,TGTGCCAGCAAAGGCGGGGGGAGTGTCGATGAGCAGTTCTTC
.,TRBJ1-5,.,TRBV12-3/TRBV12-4,CASSLGGANEQFFGQPQHF,.
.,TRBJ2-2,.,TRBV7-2,CASSFINTGELFF,TGTGCCAGCAGCTTTATTAACACCGGGGAGCTGTTTTTT
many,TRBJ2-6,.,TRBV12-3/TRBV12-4,CASSKGGSGANVLTF,TGTGCCAGCAGTAAAGGGGGCTCTGGGGCCAACGTCCTGACTTTC
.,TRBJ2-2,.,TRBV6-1,CASSVWAGLTGELFF,TGTGCCAGCAGTGTTTGGGCGGGACTCACCGGGGAGCTGTTTTTT
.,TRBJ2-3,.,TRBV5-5,CASSLREGGSDTQYF,TGTGCCAGCAGCTTAAGAGAGGGAGGTTCGGATACGCAGTATTTT
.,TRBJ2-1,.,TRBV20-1,CSARGVYWNEQFF,TGCAGTGCTAGAGGAGTTTACTGGAATGAGCAGTTCTTC
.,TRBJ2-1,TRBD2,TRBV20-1,CSASGSSGRGEQFF,TGCAGTGCTAGCGGATCTAGCGGGAGGGGGGAGCAGTTCTTC
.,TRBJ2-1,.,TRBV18,CASSRDTGDEQFF,TGTGCCAGCTCACGAGACACGGGCGATGAGCAGTTCTTC
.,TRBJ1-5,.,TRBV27,CASSLQKAQPQHF,TGTGCCAGCAGTCTACAGAAAGCGCAGCCCCAGCATTTT
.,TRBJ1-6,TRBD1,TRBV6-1,CASSLRDSFSPLHF,TGTGCCAGCAGTTTACGGGACAGTTTTTCACCCCTCCACTTT
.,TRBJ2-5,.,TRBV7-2,CASSSRRQETQYF,TGTGCCAGCAGCTCACGACGGCAGGAGACCCAGTACTTC
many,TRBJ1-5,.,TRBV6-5,CASRKDRVSNQPQHF,TGTGCCAGCAGAAAGGACAGAGTAAGCAATCAGCCCCAGCATTTT
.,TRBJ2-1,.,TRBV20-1,CSATENEQFF,TGCAGTGCTACAGAAAATGAGCAGTTCTTC
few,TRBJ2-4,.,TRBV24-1,CATSDPSDIKNIQYF,TGTGCCACCAGTGACCCCTCAGATATCAAAAACATTCAGTACTTC
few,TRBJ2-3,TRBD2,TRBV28,CASSPPSGAAQEEYF,TGTGCCAGCAGCCCACCTAGCGGGGCCGCACAGGAAGAGTATTTT
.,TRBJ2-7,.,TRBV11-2,CASSPTPSSYEQYF,TGTGCCAGCAGCCCGACGCCTAGCTCCTACGAGCAGTACTTC
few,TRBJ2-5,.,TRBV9,CASSVGGLSQETQYF,TGTGCCAGCAGCGTAGGAGGGCTGTCCCAAGAGACCCAGTACTTC
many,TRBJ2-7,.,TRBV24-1,CATSEETLYEQYF,TGTGCCACCAGTGAGGAGACACTATACGAGCAGTACTTC
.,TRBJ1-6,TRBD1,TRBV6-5,CASSPGTGYNSPLHF,TGTGCCAGCAGTCCCGGGACAGGGTATAATTCACCCCTCCACTTT
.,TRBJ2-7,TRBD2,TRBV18,CASSPLRLAGGPGEQYF,TGTGCCAGCTCACCACTCCGACTAGCGGGAGGGCCAGGCGAGCAGTACTTC
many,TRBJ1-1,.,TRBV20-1,CSASSVGAVIRPEAFF,TGCAGTGCTAGCTCAGTCGGCGCGGTCATCCGTCCTGAAGCTTTCTTT
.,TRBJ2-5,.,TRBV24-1,CATSDRAHEWAQYF,TGTGCCACCAGTGATCGGGCTCATGAGTGGGCCCAGTACTTC